These 24 T cell receptor beta chains share one sample of origin, sequenced in a study of blood T cell repertoires in COVID-19. Clones were read by immunoSEQ multiplex PCR, and TCRdb kept only the in-frame ones, dropping some. The repertoire holds roughly 350,000 clones, with 88% as singletons. Sequenced input: peripheral blood. All receptors come from an older woman with COVID-19, enrolled during active disease.

The table lists this clone with a few counts. The CDR3 loop is CASSSTGNTEAFF. CDR3 nucleotide sequence: TGTGCCAGCTCATCGACAGGTAACACTGAAGCTTTCTTT. The chain links TRBV18 to TRBJ1-1, with a tentative D call TRBD1 (6 bases). V was pared by 5 bases and J by 2 bases, with 9 bases between. The CDR3 covers 13 residues. Germline V gene sequence: CDR1 KGHSH, CDR2 LQKENI.

The chain links TRBV4-2 to TRBJ2-1; 11 nucleotides line up with TRBD2. CDR3 length equals 15 residues. The germline CDR1 and CDR2 sequences are LGHNA and YNFKEQ. Unmatched junction bases numbered 7, after V lost 0 bases and J lost 12 bases. CDR3 loop: CASSQEVAGGQGQFF. The CDR3 DNA follows: TGTGCCAGCAGCCAAGAAGTAGCGGGGGGGCAGGGGCAGTTCTTC.

The rearrangement uses TRBV2 and TRBJ2-2, with 10 bases that match TRBD1. This CDR3 region has 14 residues. Germline CDR1 is SNHLY and CDR2 is FYNNEI. V trimming: 5 bases; J trimming: 4 bases; junction bases outside the gene matches: 1. DNA for the CDR3: TGTGCCAGCAGTCGGACAGGGGGCACCGGGGAGCTGTTTTTT. The encoded protein is CASSRTGGTGELFF.

The V and J genes are TRBV6-2 or TRBV6-3 and TRBJ1-2; tentative D call: TRBD1 (5 bases). CDR1 is MNHEY, CDR2 SVGEGT, per germline. V dropped 6 bases and J dropped 2 bases, with 13 bases sitting between them. The CDR3 contains 14 residues. The CDR3: CASSPMGGNYGYTF. The CDR3 DNA follows: TGTGCCAGCAGCCCCATGGGGGGGAACTATGGCTACACCTTC.

The chain combines TRBV7-2 with TRBJ2-5, with 8 bases fitting TRBD1. The CDR3 length is 17 residues. V lost 1 base and J lost 5; bases outside the gene matches: 12. The germline CDR1 and CDR2 sequences are SGHTA and FQGNSA. The CDR3 here is CASSLVSLDRDKETQYF. The DNA of the CDR3 is TGTGCCAGCAGCTTAGTTTCGCTGGACAGGGACAAGGAGACCCAGTACTTC.

The rearrangement joins TRBV6-5 to TRBJ1-3; a weak D match, TRBD1 (5 bases). V was cut by 5 bases and J by 0 bases, with 11 bases left in between. The germline V gene has CDR1 MNHEY and CDR2 SVGAGI. The CDR3 sequence is 15 residues long. CDR3 nucleotides: TGTGCCAGCAGTATTGGACAAATCTCTGGAAACACCATATATTTT. It translates to CASSIGQISGNTIYF.

V and J are TRBV20-1 and TRBJ1-4; D possibly corresponds to TRBD1 (5 bases). Looked up from germline, CDR1 is DFQATT and CDR2 is SNEGSKA (reference sequence). The V end was cut by 6 bases, the J end by 16 bases, with 18 bases between. The CDR3 is 11 residues long. The CDR3 here is CSAIIGDREFF. The CDR3 coding sequence is TGCAGTGCCATAATAGGGGATAGGGAGTTTTTT.

This chain joins TRBV30 and TRBJ2-1; 9 bases fit TRBD1. The CDR3 contains 15 residues. Looked up from germline, CDR1 is GTSNPN and CDR2 is SVGIG (reference sequence). The V and J ends lost 1 base and 2 bases, in that order; junction bases with no gene match: 3. The CDR3 reads CAWSGGQGPYNEQFF. CDR3 nucleotide sequence: TGTGCCTGGAGTGGGGGACAGGGCCCCTACAATGAGCAGTTCTTC.

In DNA, the CDR3 is TGTGCCACCAGCAGATTGGACAGGGGCTACGAGCAGTACTTC. Translation: CATSRLDRGYEQYF. The chain employs TRBV15 and TRBJ2-7, with 9 nucleotides matching TRBD1. This CDR3 contains 14 residues. Germline V gene sequence: CDR1 LNHNV, CDR2 YYDKDF (reference sequence). With V trimmed by 2 bases and J by 3 bases, 2 bases remained unmatched. The full variable domain, in which reference TRBV15 and TRBJ2-7 provide the parts outside the CDR3, is DAMVIQNPRYQVTQFGKPVTLSCSQTLNHNVMYWYQQKSSQAPKLLFHYYDKDFNNEADTPDNFQSRRPNTSFCFLDIRSPGLGDTAMYLCATSRLDRGYEQYFGPGTRLTVT.

This clone was found once. J is TRBJ1-1 and V is TRBV5-6, with D possibly matching TRBD1 (5 bases). V dropped 1 base and J dropped 2 bases, with 12 bases sitting between them. CDR1 SGHDT and CDR2 YYEEEE come from the germline V gene. The CDR3 has 15 residues. This CDR3 is CASSLFPQGNTEAFF. The CDR3 region has the DNA TGTGCCAGCAGCTTGTTCCCGCAGGGAAACACTGAAGCTTTCTTT.

This clone was seen only once. The rearrangement joins TRBV2 to TRBJ1-6, with D uncertain. V was cut by 7 bases and J by 10 bases, with 17 bases left in between. The CDR3 has 14 amino acids. Germline CDR1 reads SNHLY; CDR2 reads FYNNEI. CDR3 bases: TGTGCCAGCATTACAAACCAAGAACTATCACCCCTCCACTTT. This sequence encodes CASITNQELSPLHF.

The rearrangement uses TRBV6-2 or TRBV6-3 and TRBJ2-3; 8 positions agree with TRBD2. With V trimmed by 4 bases and J by 5 bases, 8 bases remained unmatched. Germline-derived CDR1 and CDR2 are MNHEY and SVGEGT. This CDR3 region has 15 residues. The CDR3 region has the DNA TGTGCCAGCAGTTTCCGGCGGGGGGCGGAAGATACGCAGTATTTT. Amino acid sequence: CASSFRRGAEDTQYF.

The gene calls are TRBV30 and TRBJ2-2, with 7 bases aligning to TRBD2. V trimming: 2 bases; J trimming: 4 bases; junction bases outside the gene matches: 10. This CDR3 has 16 amino acids. Germline CDR1 reads GTSNPN; CDR2 reads SVGIG (reference sequence). CDR3 bases: TGTGCCTGGAGTCGGGTCGGGGGGACCCGCACCGGGGAGCTGTTTTTT. This codes for CAWSRVGGTRTGELFF.

The chain employs TRBV18 and TRBJ1-3; D might be TRBD1 (6 bases). Germline loops: CDR1 KGHSH, CDR2 LQKENI. The CDR3 consists of 13 residues. Trimming took 7 bases from V and 0 from J, leaving 7 bases between them. The DNA for the CDR3 is TGTGCCAGCTTAGGGGGCTCTGGAAACACCATATATTTT. Translating gives CASLGGSGNTIYF.

The chain couples TRBV18 to TRBJ2-7; TRBD2 is a possible D gene (6 bases). Germline V gene data show CDR1 as KGHSH and CDR2 as LQKENI. V gave up 0 bases and J gave up 7 bases, with 16 bases separating them. The CDR3 length is 15 residues. The CDR3 loop reads CASSPPGWGVEEQYF. CDR3 DNA sequence: TGTGCCAGCTCACCACCAGGCTGGGGGGTAGAGGAGCAGTACTTC.

The count of this clone is one. The CDR3 DNA reads TGTGCCAGCAGCTTAGGTTGGCTAGGCTCGGAGACCCAGTACTTC. Protein product: CASSLGWLGSETQYF. The chain links TRBV7-2 to TRBJ2-5; D is unclear. The CDR3 is 15 amino acids. Trimming took off 1 base at V and 5 bases at J, with 14 bases between the two ends. Germline V gene data show CDR1 as SGHTA and CDR2 as FQGNSA.

This clone was found once. The chain joins TRBV5-1 to TRBJ2-5; D is possibly TRBD2 (6 bases). CDR3 length equals 15 residues. Germline lookup yields CDR1 SGHRS and CDR2 YFSETQ. Trimming took 1 base from V and 2 from J, leaving 12 bases between them. The CDR3 sequence is CASSLISGVQETQYF. The CDR3 DNA sequence: TGCGCCAGCAGCTTGATTTCGGGGGTACAAGAGACCCAGTACTTC.

The chain couples TRBV27 to TRBJ2-7; D is perhaps TRBD1 (6 bases). Germline lookup yields CDR1 MNHEY and CDR2 SMNVEV (reference sequence). The CDR3 has 15 residues. V shed 3 bases and J shed 0 bases, with 12 bases lying between them. CDR3 sequence (DNA): TGTGCCAGCAGTTTTAGGGGGATTAGCTCCTACGAGCAGTACTTC. Its protein product is CASSFRGISSYEQYF.

The J gene is TRBJ2-1, the V gene TRBV2; 12 bases line up with TRBD2. Per the germline V gene, CDR1 is SNHLY and CDR2 is FYNNEI. CDR3 length equals 16 residues. Trimming at V came to 5 bases and at J to 8 bases, leaving 10 bases not matched to a gene. In nucleotides, the CDR3 is TGTGCCAGCAGTCCCCTGCCTAGCGGGGGGGCGGATGAGCAGTTCTTC. Translating it yields CASSPLPSGGADEQFF. The full variable domain, rest sourced from reference TRBV2 and TRBJ2-1, is EPEVTQTPSHQVTQMGQEVILRCVPISNHLYFYWYRQILGQKVEFLVSFYNNEISEKSEIFDDQFSVERPDGSNFTLKIRSTKLEDSAMYFCASSPLPSGGADEQFFGPGTRLTVL.

CDR3 sequence reads: CSVLGAGETQYF. CDR3 nucleotides: TGCAGCGTTTTGGGGGCGGGAGAGACCCAGTACTTC. V is TRBV29-1 and J is TRBJ2-5; tentative D call: TRBD1 (6 bases). The germline V gene has CDR1 SQVTM and CDR2 ANQGSEA. The length of the CDR3 is 12 residues. Trimming took 5 bases from V and 4 from J, leaving 11 bases between them.

This clone was picked up one time. The chain employs TRBV24-1 and TRBJ2-3; 7 bases agree with TRBD2. V shed 4 bases, J shed 3 bases, and the junction held 6 bases outside the gene matches. There are 15 residues in the CDR3. Germline loops: CDR1 KGHDR, CDR2 SFDVKD. The CDR3 sequence is CATSDSGTTTDTQYF. In DNA, the CDR3 is TGTGCCACCAGTGACTCCGGGACTACGACAGATACGCAGTATTTT.

V gene TRBV2 combines with J gene TRBJ1-1; 8 bases fit TRBD1. Unmatched junction bases numbered 6, after V lost 5 bases and J lost 4 bases. Germline V gene sequence: CDR1 SNHLY, CDR2 FYNNEI. This CDR3 region has 14 residues. The CDR3 DNA sequence: TGTGCCAGCAGTCCTCAGGGGGCGGGCACTGAAGCTTTCTTT. It yields the protein CASSPQGAGTEAFF.

The rearrangement links TRBV7-9 to TRBJ1-1; the D gene is possibly TRBD1 (6 bases). This CDR3 is 15 amino acids long. V lost 3 bases and J 7 bases, leaving 18 bases between the germline ends. The germline V gene has CDR1 SEHNR and CDR2 FQNEAQ (reference sequence). The CDR3 sequence is CASSFLPRGLGEAFF. CDR3 DNA: TGTGCCAGCAGCTTCCTCCCCAGGGGTTTAGGTGAAGCTTTCTTT. The variable domain in full, completed from reference TRBV7-9 and TRBJ1-1, reads DTGVSQNPRHKITKRGQNVTFRCDPISEHNRLYWYRQTLGQGPEFLTYFQNEAQLEKSRLLSDRFSAERPKGSFSTLEIQRTEQGDSAMYLCASSFLPRGLGEAFFGQGTRLTVV.

The rearrangement uses TRBV9 and TRBJ2-1, with D uncertain. This CDR3 region has 14 residues. The V and J ends lost 0 bases and 11 bases respectively, with 15 bases between them. Germline V CDR1 and CDR2: SGDLS, YYNGEE. Here the CDR3 reads CASSVEVSNEKQFF. The DNA for the CDR3 is TGTGCCAGCAGCGTAGAGGTTAGCAACGAGAAGCAGTTCTTC.